Each of the 6 T cell receptor beta chains below was sequenced from the same sample in a study of blood T cell repertoires in COVID-19. The repertoire was sequenced with immunoSEQ multiplex PCR; TCRdb's copy has only in-frame clones and lacks some. The profile shows roughly 310,000 clones, 70% to 90% of them singletons. The specimen was peripheral blood. The receptors derive from a woman aged 45-65 years with active or convalescent COVID-19.

This clone was seen only a few times. The chain links TRBV28 to TRBJ1-6, with D perhaps matching TRBD1 (5 bases). V dropped 2 bases and J dropped 13 bases, with 21 bases sitting between them. The CDR3 covers 16 residues. Germline CDR1 MDHEN, CDR2 SYDVKM. Here the CDR3 reads CASSLPSTDQAAPLHF. For the CDR3, the DNA is TGTGCCAGCAGTTTACCCTCGACAGATCAGGCTGCGCCCCTCCACTTT.

DNA for the CDR3: TGTGCCAGCAGCTTTTCGCCCTCTACGGTGAACTACGAGCAGTACTTC. Protein: CASSFSPSTVNYEQYF. J is TRBJ2-7 and V is TRBV7-6; D unresolved. The CDR3 is made up of 16 amino acids. Germline V gene sequence: CDR1 SGHVS, CDR2 FNYEAQ. V lost 3 bases, J lost 3 bases, and 18 bases lay in between.

This clone was observed once. The chain carries TRBV7-8 and TRBJ1-5, with 7 bases lining up with TRBD1. Germline values: CDR1 SGHVS, CDR2 FQNEAQ. After removal of 7 bases from V and 7 bases from J, the junction contained 10 bases not matched to a gene. The CDR3 has 14 amino acids. As DNA, the CDR3 is TGTGCCAGCAATCTCAAAGGGGGCGGACAGCCCCAGCATTTT. Translation: CASNLKGGGQPQHF.

The chain uses TRBV3-1 (or the pseudogene TRBV3-2) and TRBJ2-1, with 8 bases lining up with TRBD2. V trimming: 2 bases; J trimming: 3 bases; junction bases outside the gene matches: 9. CDR3 length: 17 residues. Germline CDR1 and CDR2: LGHDT and YNNKEL (reference sequence). Here the CDR3 DNA reads TGTGCCAGCAGCCAAATGTCGGGGGGGGCAGTCTACAATGAGCAGTTCTTC. Its protein is CASSQMSGGAVYNEQFF.

The rearrangement uses TRBV6-5 and TRBJ1-1, with a weak D call TRBD1 (5 bases). CDR3 length: 14 amino acids. Germline-derived CDR1 and CDR2 are MNHEY and SVGAGI. Trimming removed 1 base from V and 6 bases from J, with 12 bases in between. CDR3 residues: CASSYWQGVPEAFF. Here the CDR3 DNA reads TGTGCCAGCAGTTACTGGCAGGGCGTGCCTGAAGCTTTCTTT.

The chain joins TRBV6-6 to TRBJ1-1; TRBD1 matches 12 bases. CDR3 length equals 17 residues. V was clipped by 5 bases and J by 13 bases; unmatched bases: 20. CDR1 and CDR2 (germline): MNHNY, SVGAGI (reference sequence). Written as DNA, the CDR3 is TGTGCCAGCAGTCAACCTGGAACCGGGACAGGGGGCTTCGATGGTTTCTTT. Amino acids: CASSQPGTGTGGFDGFF.